These T cell receptor beta chains were read from a single sample in a study of shared clonotypes between healthy human individuals. Here immunoSEQ multiplex PCR was the method, and the copy in TCRdb shows in-frame clones only, minus some. This sample has some 2,000,000 clones, with almost 96% found just once. Material: naive CD4+ T cells sorted from blood. The source is a man younger than 30 in good health. Both conserved end residues are part of each CDR3. D genes are given only for firm matches. Part of the rows lack a size; the others show once, few, many or a class for expanded clones.

- | TRBJ1-5 | TRBV19 | - | TGTGCCAGTAGTCCCCGTCGGGGCACGTCCCAGCATTTT | CASSPRRGTSQHF
- | TRBJ1-1 | TRBV27 | - | TGTGCCAGCAGTTTACGAGTGGACCCTCCTTGGGGGACTGAAGCTTTCTTT | CASSLRVDPPWGTEAFF
- | TRBJ1-1 | TRBV19 | - | TGTGCCAGTAGTAAGCCAAACACTGAAGCTTTCTTT | CASSKPNTEAFF
- | TRBJ2-1 | TRBV7-2 | TRBD1 | TGTGCCAGCAGCCTGAGACCGGGACAGGATCAGTTCTTC | CASSLRPGQDQFF
- | TRBJ1-4 | TRBV11-2 | TRBD1 | TGTGCCAGCAGCCTGGGACAGGGCAGACAAGAAAAACTGTTTTTT | CASSLGQGRQEKLFF
- | TRBJ1-1 | TRBV5-4 | - | TGTGCCAGCAGCTTGGTGGTTGACACTGAAGCTTTCTTT | CASSLVVDTEAFF
few | TRBJ2-7 | TRBV19 | TRBD2 | TGTGCCACCAGAGGACTAGCGAATGCTTACGAGCAGTACTTC | CATRGLANAYEQYF
- | TRBJ2-2 | TRBV5-1 | - | TGCGCCAGCAGCTTGGGGACCTGGAACACCGGGGAGCTGTTTTTT | CASSLGTWNTGELFF
once | TRBJ2-3 | TRBV11-2 | TRBD2 | TGTGCCAGCAGCCCGGGGACTAGCGGGACTAGCACAGATACGCAGTATTTT | CASSPGTSGTSTDTQYF
once | TRBJ1-4 | TRBV5-1 | - | TGCGCCAGCAGCTTGGAACAGGGCTCTAATGAAAAACTGTTTTTT | CASSLEQGSNEKLFF
- | TRBJ1-2 | TRBV18 | - | TGTGCCAGCTCACCAGAGACTAACTATGGCTACACCTTC | CASSPETNYGYTF
- | TRBJ2-1 | TRBV7-9 | - | TGTGCCAGCAGCCCCGGGAATGAGCAGTTCTTC | CASSPGNEQFF
once | TRBJ1-5 | TRBV2 | TRBD1 | TGTGCCAGCAGTACAGGGGTAGGACCCCAGCATTTT | CASSTGVGPQHF
- | TRBJ1-2 | TRBV7-8 | TRBD1 | TGTGCCAGCAGCTTAGGACCCCGGGACAGGGCTGACGGCTACACCTTC | CASSLGPRDRADGYTF
- | TRBJ1-6 | TRBV5-1 | TRBD1 | TGCGCCAGCAGCTCCGGGACAGCGAATTCACCCCTCCACTTT | CASSSGTANSPLHF
- | TRBJ2-1 | TRBV29-1 | - | TGCAGCGTTGAGGGGGACTCCTACAATGAGCAGTTCTTC | CSVEGDSYNEQFF
- | TRBJ2-1 | TRBV6-5 | - | TGTGCCAGCAGTTACCCGCTTCACGTGCGCGACAATGAGCAGTTCTTC | CASSYPLHVRDNEQFF
- | TRBJ1-1 | TRBV4-3 | - | TGCGCCAGCAGCCAAGCTGCCAACACTGAAGCTTTCTTT | CASSQAANTEAFF
- | TRBJ2-3 | TRBV10-3 | TRBD2 | TGTGCCATCAGGGCAGGACTAGGGCCCCCAGATACGCAGTATTTT | CAIRAGLGPPDTQYF
- | TRBJ1-5 | TRBV12-5 | - | TGTGCTAGTGGCCAGGGAGCCCGTCAGCCCCAGCATTTT | CASGQGARQPQHF
- | TRBJ2-1 | TRBV5-4 | - | TGTGCCAGCAGCTTGAAAGGAATCGATGAGCAGTTCTTC | CASSLKGIDEQFF
once | TRBJ2-5 | TRBV6-1 | TRBD2 | TGTGCCAGCAGCGAGACTCCGGGACTAGCCGAGACCCAGTACTTC | CASSETPGLAETQYF
- | TRBJ1-3 | TRBV30 | TRBD1 | TGTGCCTGGAGCACCCGGACAGGGATGGGAAACACCATATATTTT | CAWSTRTGMGNTIYF
- | TRBJ2-1 | TRBV5-1 | TRBD1 | TGCGCCAGCAGCTTGGCCGGGACAGGGCTTCGCAATGAGCAGTTCTTC | CASSLAGTGLRNEQFF
- | TRBJ1-2 | TRBV7-9 | - | TGTGCCAGCAGCCCTACCCCGGGACACCAACATTCCTCCTATGGCTACACCTTC | CASSPTPGHQHSSYGYTF
- | TRBJ2-7 | TRBV5-1 | - | TGCGCCAGCAGCGGAATAGGGACTTCCTACGAGCAGTACTTC | CASSGIGTSYEQYF
- | TRBJ1-1 | TRBV10-3 | TRBD1 | TGTGCCATCAGTGAGTCGAAGGGGACAGGGCGTGAAGCTTTCTTT | CAISESKGTGREAFF
- | TRBJ2-5 | TRBV5-8 | TRBD1 | TGTGCCAGCAGCTTGGGACGGGCAGGGGGAGAGACCCAGTACTTC | CASSLGRAGGETQYF
- | TRBJ2-7 | TRBV7-9 | TRBD2 | TGTGCCAGCAGCTCGAGGACTAGCGGATCCTACGAGCAGTACTTC | CASSSRTSGSYEQYF
- | TRBJ2-1 | TRBV9 | TRBD2 | TGTGCCAGCAGCACCCGGACTAGCGGGGCTACCGGCGGAGAGCAGTTCTTC | CASSTRTSGATGGEQFF
- | TRBJ1-4 | TRBV2 | - | TGTGCCAGCAGTAAGGTCGGGACTAATGAAAAACTGTTTTTT | CASSKVGTNEKLFF
once | TRBJ1-5 | TRBV6-5 | - | TGTGCCAGCAGCGCAGGGGTAGGCAATCAGCCCCAGCATTTT | CASSAGVGNQPQHF
- | TRBJ2-7 | TRBV7-9 | - | TGTGCCACCCTGCTGGGGTCTAAGAACGAGCAGTACTTC | CATLLGSKNEQYF
few | TRBJ1-2 | TRBV29-1 | - | TGCAGCGCCCAGGGAATCAGGGGCCAGATGGACTATGGCTACACCTTC | CSAQGIRGQMDYGYTF
- | TRBJ2-7 | TRBV7-2 | - | TGTGCCAGCAGCTTACAGGCCGACTCCTACGAGCAGTACTTC | CASSLQADSYEQYF
- | TRBJ1-1 | TRBV5-1 | - | TGCGCCAGCAGCCCCTGGGAGGGCCCAACCAAAGAAGCTTTCTTT | CASSPWEGPTKEAFF
once | TRBJ1-4 | TRBV5-4 | - | TGTGCCAGCAGTACAAGGGGCCGGGAAAAACTGTTTTTT | CASSTRGREKLFF
- | TRBJ2-5 | TRBV11-2 | - | TGTGCCAGCAGCTTAACCGGACGGGTGGAAGAGACCCAGTACTTC | CASSLTGRVEETQYF
- | TRBJ2-2 | TRBV27 | - | TGTGCCAAAGGGCGGAGGAGGTTAAACACCGGGGAGCTGTTTTTT | CAKGRRRLNTGELFF
- | TRBJ1-4 | TRBV18 | TRBD1 | TGTGCCAGCTCACCGGGGACAGGGGGAAATGAAAAACTGTTTTTT | CASSPGTGGNEKLFF